This T cell receptor (beta chain) was recovered during a study of blood T cells in healthy people across ages. Details on this clonotype: What it binds is not known.

A second roughly 6 to 12 cycle PCR used barcoded and J-beta primers. TCRdb called the 5' RACE reads again in MiXCR, with one record for every CDR3 protein. The sample yields more than 900,000 distinct CDR3 sequences, almost 25% seen once. Findings and caveats of the study: Long-lived donors exceeded aged donors in naive CD4+ cells and diversity.

V was pared by 0 bases and J by 3 bases, with 5 bases between. Germline V gene sequence: CDR1 LGHNA, CDR2 YSLEER. The CDR3 runs to 13 residues. A minimum of 5 micrograms of total RNA was extracted per sample. The sample was also reused in another study, on T cells of mothers and their children. Per that paper: Input to cDNA synthesis comprised all extracted RNA, at a ratio of 1.5 ug per 15 ul. Unrelated mother-child pairs always had slightly, but never significantly, lower normalized overlap than related pairs.

This TCR was recovered from a girl aged 2 to 10 in good health. Sequenced material: blood. The chain combines TRBV4-3 with TRBJ1-1; the D is unclear. The CDR3 loop reads CASSQEFHTEAFF. CDR3 DNA: TGCGCCAGCAGCCAAGAATTCCACACTGAAGCTTTCTTT.